These 29 T cell receptor beta chains came from one sample sequenced in a study of cytomegalovirus exposure and HLA in healthy donors. Profiled with immunoSEQ multiplex PCR; TCRdb holds only in-frame clones, not every one. The table records hundreds of thousands of clones, roughly 80% of them present only once. Sequenced input: PBMCs. The receptors were sampled from a woman aged 18 to 35 in good health and CMV-seronegative.

This clone occurred once. The V call is TRBV6-5, the J call TRBJ1-2; D is uncertain. Between the trimmed V and J ends, which lost 8 bases and 7 bases, there was a span of 11 bases. The CDR3 has 11 amino acids. Germline-derived CDR1 and CDR2 are MNHEY and SVGAGI. CDR3 amino acids: CASSRGSGYTF. In DNA form, the CDR3 reads TGTGCCAGCTCGCGGGGATCTGGCTACACCTTC.

V usage is TRBV30 and J usage is TRBJ2-7; 11 nucleotides agree with TRBD2. Germline trimming cut 4 bases from V and 1 base from J; bases unmatched to any gene: 3. Germline CDR1 reads GTSNPN; CDR2 reads SVGIG (reference sequence). The CDR3 length is 14 residues. CDR3 amino acids: CAWTSGGWSYEQYF. As DNA, the CDR3 is TGTGCCTGGACTAGCGGGGGGTGGTCCTACGAGCAGTACTTC.

This clone was seen only a few times. The J gene is TRBJ1-2, the V gene TRBV4-1; D may be TRBD1 (6 bases). CDR3 length: 14 residues. V lost 0 bases and J lost 4, with 9 bases in between. Germline V gene sequence: CDR1 MGHRA, CDR2 YSYEKL. The CDR3 bases are TGCGCCAGCAGCCAAGATCCCAGGGGCTATGGCTACACCTTC. This encodes CASSQDPRGYGYTF.

The chain combines TRBV29-1 with TRBJ1-2, with 9 bases lining up with TRBD1. Germline trimming cut 6 bases from V and 6 bases from J; bases unmatched to any gene: 14. The V gene's germline CDR1 is SQVTM and CDR2 ANQGSEA. This CDR3 is 15 amino acids long. The CDR3 DNA reads TGCAGCGTCCCCATTTTAGGGGGACAGGGCCATGGCTACACCTTC. This codes for CSVPILGGQGHGYTF.

The genes are TRBV6-4 and TRBJ2-2, with TRBD1 as a possible D gene (6 bases). The V gene's germline CDR1 is MRHNA and CDR2 SNTAGT. This CDR3 comprises 14 residues. V lost 4 bases to trimming and J lost 6 bases, with 12 bases between them. CDR3 residues: CASSGDRSAGELFF. In DNA form, the CDR3 reads TGTGCCAGCAGTGGCGACAGGTCCGCCGGGGAGCTGTTTTTT.

The chain combines TRBV27 with TRBJ2-3; a weak D match, TRBD1 (5 bases). Deletions cut 3 bases from V and 0 bases from J, with 13 bases between. The CDR3 is 16 residues long. Germline V CDR1 and CDR2: MNHEY, SMNVEV (reference sequence). The CDR3 DNA follows: TGTGCCAGCAGTTTGCGGACATACTCTAGCACAGATACGCAGTATTTT. It codes for CASSLRTYSSTDTQYF.

This chain joins TRBV2 and TRBJ1-2; 7 positions match TRBD1. CDR1 and CDR2 from the germline V gene are SNHLY and FYNNEI. This CDR3 has 14 amino acids. The J segment lost 6 bases and the V segment lost 6 bases, leaving 10 bases of the junction unmatched. This CDR3 is CASRNPRGIDGYTF. In DNA form, the CDR3 reads TGTGCCAGCAGGAACCCCAGGGGGATCGATGGCTACACCTTC.

The rearrangement links TRBV5-4 to TRBJ2-7, with 9 bases aligning to TRBD1. The V gene's germline CDR1 is SGHNT and CDR2 YYREEE (reference sequence). J lost 7 bases, V lost 4 bases, and 12 bases had no gene match. The CDR3 loop spans 15 amino acids. The CDR3 DNA reads TGTGCCAGCAGCCTAACCCGGACAGGGGTCGGTGAGCAGTACTTC. Translated: CASSLTRTGVGEQYF.

J is TRBJ1-5 and V is TRBV6-5; possibly TRBD1 for D (5 bases). The V and J ends lost 0 bases and 7 bases respectively, with 13 bases between them. CDR3 length: 15 residues. The germline CDR1 and CDR2 sequences are MNHEY and SVGAGI. CDR3 amino acids: CASSYSGAAGQPQHF. The CDR3 nucleotides read TGTGCCAGCAGTTACTCTGGGGCCGCAGGGCAGCCCCAGCATTTT.

V gene TRBV19 combines with J gene TRBJ1-1; TRBD1 agrees at 10 bases. The CDR3 runs 15 residues. The ends lost 3 bases at V and 4 bases at J; junction bases unmatched: 5. Germline V gene lookup returns CDR1 LNHDA and CDR2 SQIVND (reference sequence). CDR3 region: CASSIQGTGATEAFF. DNA of the CDR3: TGTGCCAGTAGTATCCAGGGGACAGGGGCCACTGAAGCTTTCTTT.

The chain employs TRBV29-1 and TRBJ2-5, with D unresolved. The CDR3 runs to 13 residues. Germline loops: CDR1 SQVTM, CDR2 ANQGSEA. Trimming took off 0 bases at V and 3 bases at J, with 8 bases between the two ends. In DNA form, the CDR3 reads TGCAGCGTTGAAGATCAAGGAGAAGAGACCCAGTACTTC. This sequence encodes CSVEDQGEETQYF.

This chain links TRBV18 with TRBJ2-2; no clear D gene. Germline loops: CDR1 KGHSH, CDR2 LQKENI. Deletions cut 5 bases from V and 6 bases from J, with 13 bases between. The CDR3 is made up of 14 amino acids. The CDR3 loop is CASSFQVDAGELFF. In DNA, the CDR3 is TGTGCCAGCTCATTTCAGGTGGACGCCGGGGAGCTGTTTTTT.

J is TRBJ2-2 and V is TRBV30, with a weak D call TRBD1 (6 bases). The V gene lost 4 bases and the J gene lost 4 bases, with 13 bases spanning the gap. The CDR3 is made up of 14 amino acids. CDR1 is GTSNPN, CDR2 SVGIG, per germline (reference sequence). CDR3 sequence: CAWKEGEITGELFF. The CDR3 DNA is TGTGCCTGGAAAGAGGGGGAGATCACCGGGGAGCTGTTTTTT. The full variable domain, completed using reference TRBV30 and TRBJ2-2, is SQTIHQWPATLVQPVGSPLSLECTVEGTSNPNLYWYRQAAGRGLQLLFYSVGIGQISSEVPQNLSASRPQDRQFILSSKKLLLSDSGFYLCAWKEGEITGELFFGEGSRLTVL.

The rearrangement uses TRBV6-1 and TRBJ2-3; 8 bases match TRBD1. The CDR3 spans 14 residues. The ends lost 4 bases at V and 2 bases at J; junction bases unmatched: 2. CDR1 is MNHNS, CDR2 SASEGT, per germline. This CDR3 reads CASSGTGHTDTQYF. CDR3 in DNA: TGTGCCAGCAGTGGGACAGGGCACACAGATACGCAGTATTTT.

The chain uses TRBV7-9 and TRBJ2-7; a possible D gene is TRBD1 (6 bases). Per the germline V gene, CDR1 is SEHNR and CDR2 is FQNEAQ (reference sequence). V lost 5 bases to trimming and J lost 0 bases, with 14 bases between them. The CDR3 is made up of 15 amino acids. Here the CDR3 reads CASSTDRDNSYEQYF. Here the CDR3 DNA reads TGTGCCAGCAGCACCGACCGGGACAACTCCTACGAGCAGTACTTC.

The chain couples TRBV25-1 to TRBJ2-7; a possible D gene is TRBD2 (6 bases). The germline gives CDR1 MGHDK, CDR2 SYGVNS. The CDR3 consists of 14 residues. Trimming left V 6 bases short and J 0 bases short, with 12 bases between. The CDR3 region has the DNA TGTGCCAGCAGCCGGGACTTCCTCTCCTACGAGCAGTACTTC. Amino acid sequence: CASSRDFLSYEQYF.

In DNA form, the CDR3 reads TGTGCCAGCAGACGGGGGACAACCGAAAAACTGTTTTTT. Translating it yields CASRRGTTEKLFF. The rearrangement links TRBV6-6 to TRBJ1-4, with TRBD1 as a possible D gene (6 bases). The length of the CDR3 is 13 residues. V was cut by 6 bases and J by 8 bases, with 13 bases left in between. Germline CDR1 and CDR2: MNHNY and SVGAGI (reference sequence).

This clone is a singleton in its sample. The rearrangement links TRBV5-1 to TRBJ1-1; no clear D. CDR1 and CDR2 (germline): SGHRS, YFSETQ. V gave up 0 bases and J gave up 5 bases, with 14 bases separating them. This CDR3 has 15 residues. In nucleotides, the CDR3 is TGCGCCAGCAGCTTGGCGGCTGGGTCGGTGACTGAAGCTTTCTTT. Its protein is CASSLAAGSVTEAFF.

The V gene is TRBV5-1, the J gene TRBJ2-3; D may correspond to TRBD1 or TRBD2 (5 bases each). V was shortened by 4 bases and J by 1 base, with 7 bases between the two germline ends. Germline V CDR1 and CDR2: SGHRS, YFSETQ. CDR3 size: 13 residues. The CDR3 loop is CASSGDGTDTQYF. CDR3 bases: TGCGCCAGCAGCGGGGACGGCACAGATACGCAGTATTTT.

The chain joins TRBV2 to TRBJ1-2; D is undetermined. Trimming pared 6 bases from V and 2 bases from J, leaving 16 bases between. The CDR3 spans 15 residues. CDR1 is SNHLY, CDR2 FYNNEI, per germline. The CDR3, as DNA: TGTGCCAGCAGCTTGCTAAGGGTCAGCAACTATGGCTACACCTTC. Translation: CASSLLRVSNYGYTF.

The chain has TRBV2 and TRBJ2-3; 7 bases line up with TRBD2. CDR1 and CDR2 (germline): SNHLY, FYNNEI. V lost 1 base to trimming and J lost 0 bases; unmatched junction nucleotides: 16. This CDR3 has 20 amino acids. The CDR3 here is CASSEDFYSGGSVSTDTQYF. The CDR3 DNA reads TGTGCCAGCAGTGAAGACTTCTATTCGGGCGGGAGTGTCAGCACAGATACGCAGTATTTT. The full variable domain, completed using reference TRBV2 and TRBJ2-3, is EPEVTQTPSHQVTQMGQEVILRCVPISNHLYFYWYRQILGQKVEFLVSFYNNEISEKSEIFDDQFSVERPDGSNFTLKIRSTKLEDSAMYFCASSEDFYSGGSVSTDTQYFGPGTRLTVL.

The rearrangement uses TRBV18 and TRBJ2-7; 7 nucleotides align to TRBD2. After removal of 2 bases from V and 2 bases from J, the junction contained 9 bases not matched to a gene. CDR1 and CDR2 (germline): KGHSH, LQKENI. The CDR3 spans 16 residues. The CDR3 nucleotides are TGTGCCAGCTCACCATACGGGGTAGCGGGCGCCTACGAGCAGTACTTC. Translation: CASSPYGVAGAYEQYF.

The V call is TRBV5-1, the J call TRBJ2-7, with TRBD2 matching over 9 bases. V was pared by 5 bases and J by 4 bases, with 7 bases of the junction left unmatched. From germline, CDR1 is SGHRS and CDR2 YFSETQ. The CDR3 spans 14 residues. In DNA form, the CDR3 reads TGCGCCAGCAGTCCCGGGACTAGCCCTTACGAGCAGTACTTC. Translation: CASSPGTSPYEQYF.

The gene calls are TRBV5-1 and TRBJ2-7; 12 bases map to TRBD1. V lost 4 bases to trimming and J lost 7 bases; unmatched junction nucleotides: 6. Germline V gene sequence: CDR1 SGHRS, CDR2 YFSETQ. There are 14 residues in the CDR3. The CDR3 sequence is CASSTGTGGTEQYF. The DNA for the CDR3 is TGCGCCAGCAGCACCGGGACAGGGGGCACAGAGCAGTACTTC.

The sample holds one count of this clone. The junction shows a germline mismatch at one end, possibly a read error. The chain combines TRBV15 with TRBJ2-1; D is uncertain. Germline V gene data show CDR1 as LNHNV and CDR2 as YYDKDF (reference sequence). This CDR3 is 12 amino acids long. The CDR3 DNA reads as TGTGCCACCAGCAGAGATATGGGGATTTGGCTCTTC. Its protein product is CATSRDMGIWLF.

The chain couples TRBV5-1 to TRBJ1-5, with D unresolved. The CDR3 is made up of 15 amino acids. Trimming stripped 0 bases from V and 4 bases from J, with 11 bases between. The germline V gene encodes CDR1 SGHRS and CDR2 YFSETQ. DNA for the CDR3: TGCGCCAGCAGCTTGGCTGGGTCGGAAAATCAGCCCCAGCATTTT. It codes for CASSLAGSENQPQHF.

The chain recombines TRBV6-1 with TRBJ2-7, with D maybe TRBD1 (6 bases). Between the trimmed V and J ends, which lost 3 bases and 3 bases, there was a span of 15 bases. The CDR3 runs to 15 residues. Germline lookup yields CDR1 MNHNS and CDR2 SASEGT. The CDR3 here is CASSEGASVLYEQYF. The CDR3 coding sequence is TGTGCCAGCAGTGAGGGGGCATCAGTGCTCTACGAGCAGTACTTC.

V and J are TRBV4-1 and TRBJ2-6, with a tentative D call TRBD1 (5 bases). Trimming took 5 bases from V and 0 from J, leaving 14 bases between them. This CDR3 is 17 amino acids long. Germline V CDR1 and CDR2: MGHRA, YSYEKL. CDR3 amino acids: CASSAGIRISGANVLTF. CDR3 sequence (DNA): TGCGCCAGCAGCGCAGGGATAAGGATCTCTGGGGCCAACGTCCTGACTTTC.

V and J are TRBV5-1 and TRBJ2-1, with TRBD2 as a possible D gene (7 bases). The CDR3 length is 16 residues. Germline-derived CDR1 and CDR2 are SGHRS and YFSETQ. The V end lost 1 base, the J end lost 2 bases, and 13 bases lay between the germline ends. The CDR3 protein is CASSLLADSPYNEQFF. The DNA of the CDR3 is TGCGCCAGCAGCTTGCTAGCGGACAGCCCCTACAATGAGCAGTTCTTC.